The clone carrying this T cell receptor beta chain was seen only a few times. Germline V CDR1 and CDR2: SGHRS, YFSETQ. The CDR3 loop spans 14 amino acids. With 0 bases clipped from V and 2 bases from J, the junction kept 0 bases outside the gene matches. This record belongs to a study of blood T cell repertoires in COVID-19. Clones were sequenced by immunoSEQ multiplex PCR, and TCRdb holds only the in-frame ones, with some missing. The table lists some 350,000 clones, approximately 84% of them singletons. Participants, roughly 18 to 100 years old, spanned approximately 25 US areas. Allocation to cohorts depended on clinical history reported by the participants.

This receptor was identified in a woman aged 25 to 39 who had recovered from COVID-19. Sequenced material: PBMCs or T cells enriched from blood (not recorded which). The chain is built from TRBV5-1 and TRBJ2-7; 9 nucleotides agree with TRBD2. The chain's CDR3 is CASSLGTSAYEQYF. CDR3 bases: TGCGCCAGCAGCTTGGGGACTAGCGCCTACGAGCAGTACTTC.